The T cell receptor (beta chain) described here comes from a study of neurological immune-mediated disorders. Trimming removed 4 bases from V and 7 bases from J; junction bases left unmatched: 6. The CDR3 is made up of 16 amino acids. Germline lookup yields CDR1 KGHSH and CDR2 LQKENI. This clonotype was seen at least ten times. Its specificity is not known. TCRdb re-called the 5' RACE reads with MiXCR, one entry per CDR3 protein. Of some 26,000 distinct CDR3 sequences listed, about 3.5% were seen once; the top ten hold 7%. Study conclusions and caveats: A possible signature appeared as one related-CDR3 cluster, in which phylogenetic grouping placed the repertoires of 18 of 34 multiple sclerosis patients.

The origin of this receptor is a woman in her twenties or thirties with multiple sclerosis. The specimen sequenced was PBMCs. The genes are TRBV18 and TRBJ2-2, with 13 bases identical to TRBD2. CDR3 coding DNA: TGTGCCAGCTCACGTGGACTAGCGGGAGCGAACGGGGAGCTGTTTTTT. It encodes CASSRGLAGANGELFF.